Listed below are T cell receptor beta chains from one sample, sequenced in a study of T cell responses to AZD1222 COVID-19 vaccine. TCRdb's copy holds only in-frame clones and misses some; the assay was immunoSEQ multiplex PCR. The sample includes about 140,000 clones, just over 90% seen only once; the top ten take approximately 0.96%. The material sequenced was peripheral blood, taken on day 0 of MenACWY control vaccination. These receptor sequences come from an adult in good health. Each CDR3 is given with its conserved first and last residue. The D gene is left open where the match is weak. Size values are once, few and many counts, or a class for expanded clones, and some rows have none.

CASSQDILTESYNEQFF	TRBV3-1/TRBV3-2	.	.	TRBJ2-1
CASSPQTVNTEAFF	TRBV4-1	.	.	TRBJ1-1
CASSEREETQYF	TRBV2	.	.	TRBJ2-5
CASSRDSRDSPLHF	TRBV10-2	TRBD1	few	TRBJ1-6
CASSLDFGNTIYF	TRBV11-3	.	.	TRBJ1-3
CASSLTGTGGNIQYF	TRBV7-3	TRBD1	.	TRBJ2-4
CASSLFPGTNYNEQFF	TRBV28	TRBD2	.	TRBJ2-1
CASGRDTQYF	TRBV6-5	.	.	TRBJ2-3
CASSPRGNTIYF	TRBV7-2	.	.	TRBJ1-3
CASSQGTYEQYF	TRBV3-1/TRBV3-2	.	.	TRBJ2-7
CASSTGQGGLRGSNQPQHF	TRBV19	TRBD1	.	TRBJ1-5
CASSWPDRGQETQYF	TRBV7-2	TRBD1	.	TRBJ2-5
CASSGASSGANVLTF	TRBV2	.	.	TRBJ2-6
CSADTGYGYTF	TRBV20-1	.	.	TRBJ1-2
CASSVALAGVGELFF	TRBV9	TRBD2	.	TRBJ2-2
CASSPTTGNYEQYF	TRBV6-5	.	.	TRBJ2-7
CASSFLTDFSNQPQHF	TRBV27	.	.	TRBJ1-5
CASSEYWTPSSWPQHF	TRBV6-1	.	.	TRBJ1-5
CASSESGWGGYSYEQYF	TRBV10-2	.	.	TRBJ2-7
CASSGQGNQPQHF	TRBV12-3/TRBV12-4	TRBD1	.	TRBJ1-5
CAWSEPSGTYEQYF	TRBV30	TRBD2	.	TRBJ2-7
CASSTLQGWTEAFF	TRBV6-5	TRBD1	.	TRBJ1-1
CASSPIGQGGSYNEQFF	TRBV13	TRBD1	.	TRBJ2-1
CASSLTGNNSPLHF	TRBV7-9	TRBD1	.	TRBJ1-6
CASSQEWTGTYEQYF	TRBV14	.	.	TRBJ2-7
CASSLRGPSGANVLTF	TRBV6-2/TRBV6-3	.	.	TRBJ2-6
CASYIQGGYGYTF	TRBV12-3/TRBV12-4	.	.	TRBJ1-2
CASSYAEVAEAFF	TRBV6-5	.	.	TRBJ1-1
CASSSTGKVYNEQFF	TRBV28	.	.	TRBJ2-1
CASSIKSGYYQETQYF	TRBV21-1	.	.	TRBJ2-5
CASSLATGELFF	TRBV7-9	.	few	TRBJ2-2
CASSVGTGSEAFF	TRBV2	TRBD1	.	TRBJ1-1
CATSDFDRTNTGELFF	TRBV24-1	.	.	TRBJ2-2
CASSRSRSSQPQHF	TRBV28	.	.	TRBJ1-5
CATSDTWGQATSGANVLTF	TRBV24-1	TRBD1	.	TRBJ2-6
CASSVEYGAAYEQYF	TRBV9	.	.	TRBJ2-7
CASSSRRIYEQYF	TRBV14	.	.	TRBJ2-7
CASSDRGLSNQPQHF	TRBV19	.	.	TRBJ1-5
CATSDRTSGSTDTQYF	TRBV24-1	TRBD2	.	TRBJ2-3
CASSTGPNTEAFF	TRBV6-4	.	.	TRBJ1-1
CASSPTGVVDYGYTF	TRBV3-1/TRBV3-2	TRBD1	.	TRBJ1-2
CASSLSGRNYYEQYF	TRBV27	.	.	TRBJ2-7
CASSLAQATNYGYTF	TRBV7-8	.	.	TRBJ1-2
CASSLPKGSGQGAGTEAFF	TRBV28	TRBD1	.	TRBJ1-1
CASSFPGQAKNIQYF	TRBV28	.	.	TRBJ2-4
CASSKQGDTEAFF	TRBV28	.	.	TRBJ1-1
CASSQLNWSGETQYF	TRBV3-1/TRBV3-2	.	.	TRBJ2-5
CASSLFKLGLGGETQYF	TRBV7-2	TRBD2	once	TRBJ2-5
CASSQRAVDYEQYF	TRBV19	.	.	TRBJ2-7
CASSSMGQGPEEQYF	TRBV5-1	TRBD1	.	TRBJ2-7
CAAGPKYNSPLHF	TRBV3-1/TRBV3-2	.	few	TRBJ1-6
CASSFGGDSNNEQFF	TRBV5-4	TRBD2	.	TRBJ2-1
CASSVRQGAYEQYF	TRBV6-4	TRBD1	.	TRBJ2-7
CASSLGQGAGQPQHF	TRBV5-1	TRBD1	.	TRBJ1-5
CATSKTGQTRDYGYTF	TRBV15	TRBD1	once	TRBJ1-2
CASSQGGQGAYEQYF	TRBV4-1	TRBD1	once	TRBJ2-7
CATAPNSPYYGYTF	TRBV10-3	.	.	TRBJ1-2
CASSTGTGVEPQHF	TRBV6-5	TRBD1	.	TRBJ1-5
CASRQGQHNQPQHF	TRBV6-5	.	.	TRBJ1-5